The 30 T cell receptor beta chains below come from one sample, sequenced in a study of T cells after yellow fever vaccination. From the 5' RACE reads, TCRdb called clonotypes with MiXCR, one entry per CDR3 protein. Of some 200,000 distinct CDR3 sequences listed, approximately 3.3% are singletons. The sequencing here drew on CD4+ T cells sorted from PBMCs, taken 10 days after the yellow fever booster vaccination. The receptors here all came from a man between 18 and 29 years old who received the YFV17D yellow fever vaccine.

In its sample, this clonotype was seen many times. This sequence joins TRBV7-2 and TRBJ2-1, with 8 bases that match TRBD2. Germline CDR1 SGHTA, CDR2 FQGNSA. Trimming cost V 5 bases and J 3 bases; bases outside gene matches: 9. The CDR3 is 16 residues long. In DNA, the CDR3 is TGTGCCAGCAGCCCCGGGGGGGGACTAGGCTACAATGAGCAGTTCTTC. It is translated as CASSPGGGLGYNEQFF.

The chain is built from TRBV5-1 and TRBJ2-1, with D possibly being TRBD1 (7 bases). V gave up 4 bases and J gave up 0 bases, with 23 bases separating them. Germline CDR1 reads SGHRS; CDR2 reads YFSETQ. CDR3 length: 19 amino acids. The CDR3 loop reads CASSAAGGTVSSSYNEQFF. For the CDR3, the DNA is TGCGCCAGCAGCGCCGCCGGAGGGACAGTGAGTAGCTCCTACAATGAGCAGTTCTTC.

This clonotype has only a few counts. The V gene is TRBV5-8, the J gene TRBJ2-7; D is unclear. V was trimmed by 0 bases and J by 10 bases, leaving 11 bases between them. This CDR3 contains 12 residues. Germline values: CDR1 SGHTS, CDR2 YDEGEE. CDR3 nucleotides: TGTGCCAGCAGCTTGGGCTTCACGGCCCAGTACGTC. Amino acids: CASSLGFTAQYV.

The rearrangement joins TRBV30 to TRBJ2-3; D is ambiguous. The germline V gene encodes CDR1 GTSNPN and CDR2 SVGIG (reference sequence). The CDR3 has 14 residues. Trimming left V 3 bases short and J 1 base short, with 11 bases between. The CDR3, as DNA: TGTGCCTGGAGCAAGGGCATGGGCACAGATACGCAGTATTTT. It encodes CAWSKGMGTDTQYF. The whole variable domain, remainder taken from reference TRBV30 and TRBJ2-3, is SQTIHQWPATLVQPVGSPLSLECTVEGTSNPNLYWYRQAAGRGLQLLFYSVGIGQISSEVPQNLSASRPQDRQFILSSKKLLLSDSGFYLCAWSKGMGTDTQYFGPGTRLTVL.

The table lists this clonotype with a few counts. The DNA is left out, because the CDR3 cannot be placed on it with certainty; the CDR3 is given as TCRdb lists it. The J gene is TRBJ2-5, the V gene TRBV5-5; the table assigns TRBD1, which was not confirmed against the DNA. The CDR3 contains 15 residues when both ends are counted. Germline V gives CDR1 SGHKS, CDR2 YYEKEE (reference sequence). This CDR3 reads CASTFGPGPQETQYF.

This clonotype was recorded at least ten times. The CDR3 DNA reads as TGTGCCAGCAGTTGGGGGGTTGAAGCTTTCTTT. Residues: CASSWGVEAFF. V is TRBV6-5 and J is TRBJ1-1, with D maybe TRBD1 (5 bases). Trimming pared 4 bases from V and 7 bases from J, leaving 7 bases between. This CDR3 is built from 11 residues. Germline CDR1 MNHEY, CDR2 SVGAGI.

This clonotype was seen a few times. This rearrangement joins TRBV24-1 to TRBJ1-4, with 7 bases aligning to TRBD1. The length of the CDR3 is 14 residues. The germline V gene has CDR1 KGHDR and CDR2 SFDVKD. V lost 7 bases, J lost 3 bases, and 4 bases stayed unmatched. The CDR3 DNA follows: TGTGCCACCAGCACAGGGGCTTCTAATGAAAAACTGTTTTTT. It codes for CATSTGASNEKLFF.

DNA for the CDR3: TGTGCCAGCAGCCGAGGGGACAGGGGAGGGGAGACCCAGTACTTC. Protein product: CASSRGDRGGETQYF. This rearrangement joins TRBV5-4 to TRBJ2-5, with 10 positions matching TRBD1. Germline loops: CDR1 SGHNT, CDR2 YYREEE (reference sequence). V dropped 4 bases and J dropped 5; count of bases not matched to a gene: 8. CDR3 length equals 15 residues. The complete variable domain, with remaining parts taken from reference TRBV5-4 and TRBJ2-5, reads ETGVTQSPTHLIKTRGQQVTLRCSSQSGHNTVSWYQQALGQGPQFIFQYYREEENGRGNFPPRFSGLQFPNYSSELNVNALELDDSALYLCASSRGDRGGETQYFGPGTRLLVL.

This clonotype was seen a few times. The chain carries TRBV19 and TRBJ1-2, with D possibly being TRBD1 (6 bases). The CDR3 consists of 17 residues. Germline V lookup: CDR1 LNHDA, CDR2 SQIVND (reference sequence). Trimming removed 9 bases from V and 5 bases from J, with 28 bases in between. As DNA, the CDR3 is TGTGCCAGCAAGCCCTTCACAGGGCTTTCATTTCCTTATGGCTACACCTTC. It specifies CASKPFTGLSFPYGYTF.

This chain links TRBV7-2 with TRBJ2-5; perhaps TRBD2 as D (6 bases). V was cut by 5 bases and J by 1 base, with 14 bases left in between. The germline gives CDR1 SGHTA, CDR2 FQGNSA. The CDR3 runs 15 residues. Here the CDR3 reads CASSPPGGTQETQYF. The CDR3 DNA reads TGTGCCAGCAGCCCTCCTGGAGGGACCCAAGAGACCCAGTACTTC.

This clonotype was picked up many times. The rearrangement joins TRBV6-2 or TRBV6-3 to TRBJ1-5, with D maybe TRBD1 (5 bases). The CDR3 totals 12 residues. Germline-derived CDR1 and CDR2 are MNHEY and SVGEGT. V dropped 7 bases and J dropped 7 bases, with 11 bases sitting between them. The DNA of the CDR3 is TGTGCCAGCACCTGGGGGGGGCAGCCCCAGCATTTT. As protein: CASTWGGQPQHF.

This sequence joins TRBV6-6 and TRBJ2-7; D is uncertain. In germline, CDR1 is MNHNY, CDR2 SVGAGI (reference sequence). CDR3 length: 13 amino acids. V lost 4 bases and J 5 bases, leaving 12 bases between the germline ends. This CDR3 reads CASSFAAVDEQYV. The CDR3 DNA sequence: TGTGCCAGCAGTTTCGCGGCCGTGGACGAGCAGTACGTC.

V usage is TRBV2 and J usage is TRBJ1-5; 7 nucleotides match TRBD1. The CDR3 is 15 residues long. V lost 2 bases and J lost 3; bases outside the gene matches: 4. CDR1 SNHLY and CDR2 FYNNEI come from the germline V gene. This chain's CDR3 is CASSESRGINQPQHF. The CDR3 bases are TGTGCCAGCAGTGAAAGCAGGGGGATCAATCAGCCCCAGCATTTT.

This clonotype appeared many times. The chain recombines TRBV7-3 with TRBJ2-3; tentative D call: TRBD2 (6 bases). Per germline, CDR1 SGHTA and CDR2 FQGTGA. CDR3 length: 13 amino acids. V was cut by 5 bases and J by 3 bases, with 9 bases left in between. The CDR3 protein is CASSAGGTDTQYF. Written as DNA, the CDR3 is TGTGCCAGCAGCGCCGGGGGTACAGATACGCAGTATTTT.

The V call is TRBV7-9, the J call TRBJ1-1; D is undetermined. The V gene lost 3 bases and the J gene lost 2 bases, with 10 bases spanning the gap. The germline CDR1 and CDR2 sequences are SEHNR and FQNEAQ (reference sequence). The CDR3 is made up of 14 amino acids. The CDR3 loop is CASSFNWVNTEAFF. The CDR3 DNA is TGTGCCAGCAGCTTTAATTGGGTTAACACTGAAGCTTTCTTT.

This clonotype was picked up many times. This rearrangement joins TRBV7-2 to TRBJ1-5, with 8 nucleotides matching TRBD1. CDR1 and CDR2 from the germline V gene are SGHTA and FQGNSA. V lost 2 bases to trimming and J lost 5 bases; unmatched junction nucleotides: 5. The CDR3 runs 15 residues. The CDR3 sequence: CASSLSGTGYQPQHF. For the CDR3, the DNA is TGTGCCAGCAGCTTAAGTGGGACAGGATATCAGCCCCAGCATTTT.

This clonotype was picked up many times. The DNA for the CDR3 is TGTGCCAGCAGCTTAGGCCGTACTCAGGGGAACTATGGCTACACCTTC. Translated: CASSLGRTQGNYGYTF. The V and J genes are TRBV7-2 and TRBJ1-2, with a possible D match to TRBD1 (6 bases). The CDR3 has 16 amino acids. The germline V gene encodes CDR1 SGHTA and CDR2 FQGNSA. V was trimmed by 1 base and J by 2 bases, leaving 14 bases between them.

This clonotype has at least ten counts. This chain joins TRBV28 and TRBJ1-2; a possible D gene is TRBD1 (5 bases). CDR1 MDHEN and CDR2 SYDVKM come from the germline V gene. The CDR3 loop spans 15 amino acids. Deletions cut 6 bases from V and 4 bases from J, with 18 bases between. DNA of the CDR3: TGTGCCAGCAGGATCTTTATCGGGACGGTCTATGGCTACACCTTC. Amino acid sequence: CASRIFIGTVYGYTF.

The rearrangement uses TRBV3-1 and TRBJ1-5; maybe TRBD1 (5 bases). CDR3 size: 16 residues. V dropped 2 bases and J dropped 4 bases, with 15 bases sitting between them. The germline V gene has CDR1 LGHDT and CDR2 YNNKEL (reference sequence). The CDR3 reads CASSQSGARANQPQHF. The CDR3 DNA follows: TGTGCCAGCAGCCAAAGCGGCGCCAGGGCAAATCAGCCCCAGCATTTT.

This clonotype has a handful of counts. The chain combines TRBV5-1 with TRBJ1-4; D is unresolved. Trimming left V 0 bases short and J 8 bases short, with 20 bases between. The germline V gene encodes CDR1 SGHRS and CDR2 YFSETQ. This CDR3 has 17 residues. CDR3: CASSLDVAGGMIEKLFF. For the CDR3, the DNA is TGCGCCAGCAGCTTGGACGTGGCCGGAGGGATGATCGAAAAACTGTTTTTT.

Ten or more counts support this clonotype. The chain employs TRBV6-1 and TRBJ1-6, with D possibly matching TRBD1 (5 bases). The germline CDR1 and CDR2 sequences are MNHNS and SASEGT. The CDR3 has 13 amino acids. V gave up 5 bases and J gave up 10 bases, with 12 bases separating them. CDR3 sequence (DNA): TGTGCCAGCAGTTTAGGGGCCTCATCACCCCTCCACTTT. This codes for CASSLGASSPLHF.

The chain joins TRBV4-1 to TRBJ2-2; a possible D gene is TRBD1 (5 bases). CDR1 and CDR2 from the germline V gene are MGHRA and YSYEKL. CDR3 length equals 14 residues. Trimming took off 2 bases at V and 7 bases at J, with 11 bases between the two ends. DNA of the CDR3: TGCGCCAGCAGCCAACCGACAGTTGGCGGGGAGCTGTTTTTT. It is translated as CASSQPTVGGELFF.

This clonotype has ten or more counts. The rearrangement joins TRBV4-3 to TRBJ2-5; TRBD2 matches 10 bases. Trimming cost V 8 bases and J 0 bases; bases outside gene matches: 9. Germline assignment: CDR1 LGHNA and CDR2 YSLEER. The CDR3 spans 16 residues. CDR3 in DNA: TGCGCCAGCGCCAGGGCTAGCGGGGGAAACCAAGAGACCCAGTACTTC. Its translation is CASARASGGNQETQYF.

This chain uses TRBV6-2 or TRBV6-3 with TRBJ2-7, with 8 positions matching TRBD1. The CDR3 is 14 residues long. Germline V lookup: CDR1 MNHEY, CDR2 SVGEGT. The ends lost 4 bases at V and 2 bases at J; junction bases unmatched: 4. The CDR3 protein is CASSFEDRAYEQYV. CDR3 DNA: TGTGCCAGCAGTTTTGAGGACAGGGCCTACGAGCAGTACGTC.

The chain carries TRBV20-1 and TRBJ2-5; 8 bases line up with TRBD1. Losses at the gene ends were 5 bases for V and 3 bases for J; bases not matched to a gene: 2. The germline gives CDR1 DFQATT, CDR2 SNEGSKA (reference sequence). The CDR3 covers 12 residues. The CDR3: CSAVDREETQYF. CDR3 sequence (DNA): TGCAGTGCTGTGGACAGGGAAGAGACCCAGTACTTC.

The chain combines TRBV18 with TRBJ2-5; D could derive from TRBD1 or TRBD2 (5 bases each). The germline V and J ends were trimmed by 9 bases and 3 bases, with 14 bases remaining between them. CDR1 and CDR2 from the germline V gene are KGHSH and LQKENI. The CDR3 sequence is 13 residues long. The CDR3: CASLNGGEETQYF. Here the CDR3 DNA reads TGTGCCAGTCTCAATGGGGGAGAAGAGACCCAGTACTTC.

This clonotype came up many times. DNA for the CDR3: TGTGCCAGCAGCCGCAGGGGAGCGGACGAGCAGTACTTC. Its translation is CASSRRGADEQYF. The J gene is TRBJ2-7, the V gene TRBV7-9, with D perhaps TRBD1 (6 bases). This CDR3 spans 13 amino acids. The germline gives CDR1 SEHNR, CDR2 FQNEAQ (reference sequence). Trimming took 5 bases from V and 5 from J, leaving 13 bases between them.

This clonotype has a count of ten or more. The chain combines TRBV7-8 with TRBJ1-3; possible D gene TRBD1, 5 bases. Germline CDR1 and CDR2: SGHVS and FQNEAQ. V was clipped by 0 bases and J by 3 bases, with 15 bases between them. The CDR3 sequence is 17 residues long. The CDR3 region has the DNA TGTGCCAGCAGCTTAGCGCAGGGCGGGGGTGGTGGAAACACCATATATTTT. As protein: CASSLAQGGGGGNTIYF.

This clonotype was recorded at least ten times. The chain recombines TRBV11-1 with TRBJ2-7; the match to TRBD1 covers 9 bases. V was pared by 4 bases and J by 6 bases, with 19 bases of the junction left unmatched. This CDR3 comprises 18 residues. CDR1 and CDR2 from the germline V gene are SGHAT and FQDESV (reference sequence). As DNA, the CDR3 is TGTGCCAGCAGCTCAAAGCCGGTCCAAGGACAGGGGATTTTCGAGCAGTACGTC. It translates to CASSSKPVQGQGIFEQYV.

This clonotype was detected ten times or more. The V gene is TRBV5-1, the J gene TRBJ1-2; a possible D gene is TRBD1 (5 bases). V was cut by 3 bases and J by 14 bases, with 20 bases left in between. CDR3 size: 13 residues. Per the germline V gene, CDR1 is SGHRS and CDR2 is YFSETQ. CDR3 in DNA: TGCGCCAGCAGCTCGGCCAGAGGGGAGGCCAGGACCTTC. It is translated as CASSSARGEARTF.